The clone carrying this T cell receptor beta chain was seen a handful of times. The data stem from a study of patients and donors after allogeneic stem cell transplantation. TCRdb redid the calling of the RT-PCR reads with MiXCR, one entry per CDR3 protein. Of 400,000 to 450,000 distinct CDR3 sequences in the sample, 16% were seen once. V lost 7 bases and J lost 5; bases outside the gene matches: 8. The CDR3 extends over 14 amino acids. Germline CDR1 LNHDA, CDR2 SQIVND (reference sequence). Sequencing was done on a sample of blood, either unsorted or a sorted T cell fraction (not recorded which). The chain is built from TRBV19 and TRBJ1-1; TRBD1 matches 9 bases. This clonotype was sampled from a human donor who was either an allogeneic HSCT recipient or a stem cell or donor lymphocyte infusion donor (not recorded which). It is not recorded whose cells these are; they may come from a transplant donor. The CDR3 spells CASTQQGAWTEAFF. The CDR3 nucleotides read TGTGCCAGTACCCAACAGGGGGCGTGGACTGAAGCTTTCTTT. Filled out from reference TRBV19 and TRBJ1-1, the complete variable domain reads DGGITQSPKYLFRKEGQNVTLSCEQNLNHDAMYWYRQDPGQGLRLIYYSQIVNDFQKGDIAEGYSVSREKKESFPLTVTSAQKNPTAFYLCASTQQGAWTEAFFGQGTRLTVV.